The 27 T cell receptor beta chains listed next were all sequenced from one sample in a study of cytomegalovirus exposure and HLA in healthy donors. The PCR made use of 60 Vbeta and 13 Jbeta primers. Only in-frame clones appear in the TCRdb table, and some are missing; sequencing was by immunoSEQ multiplex PCR. The sample carries roughly 100,000 clones, around 67% recorded once. Sample: PBMCs. All receptors derive from a woman aged 45-65 years in good health and CMV-seronegative.

The rearrangement uses TRBV7-6 and TRBJ2-1, with D possibly matching TRBD2 (6 bases). V was shortened by 5 bases and J by 8 bases, with 19 bases between the two germline ends. Germline CDR1 is SGHVS and CDR2 is FNYEAQ. This CDR3 is 15 amino acids long. CDR3 amino acids: CASSLGPGVIYEQFF. Here the CDR3 DNA reads TGTGCCAGCAGCCTCGGGCCGGGAGTGATATATGAGCAGTTCTTC.

This clone has a single count. V is TRBV7-2 and J is TRBJ2-2; 9 positions match TRBD2. Germline values: CDR1 SGHTA, CDR2 FQGNSA. V dropped 1 base and J dropped 5; count of bases not matched to a gene: 2. The CDR3 runs to 15 residues. The CDR3 DNA sequence: TGTGCCAGCAGCTTAGGCGGGAGGGGGACCGGGGAGCTGTTTTTT. Protein product: CASSLGGRGTGELFF.

This chain uses TRBV18 with TRBJ2-7; 8 positions agree with TRBD1. The CDR3 has 16 residues. Germline loops: CDR1 KGHSH, CDR2 LQKENI. V gave up 3 bases and J gave up 5 bases; unmatched junction bases: 12. The CDR3 sequence: CASSPTSGQGGDEQYF. CDR3 nucleotides: TGTGCCAGCTCACCGACATCCGGACAGGGTGGGGACGAGCAGTACTTC.

V usage is TRBV7-9 and J usage is TRBJ2-1; TRBD2 aligns across 9 bases. This CDR3 is 14 amino acids long. V shed 3 bases, J shed 9 bases, and the junction held 6 bases outside the gene matches. Germline-derived CDR1 and CDR2 are SEHNR and FQNEAQ (reference sequence). The CDR3 DNA is TGTGCCAGCAGCTTTAGCGGGGGTTCGGGTGAGCAGTTCTTC. Translation gives CASSFSGGSGEQFF.

This chain joins TRBV6-5 and TRBJ1-5, with 9 nucleotides matching TRBD1. Germline values: CDR1 MNHEY, CDR2 SVGAGI. CDR3 length: 14 residues. Losses at the gene ends were 5 bases for V and 4 bases for J; bases not matched to a gene: 3. As DNA, the CDR3 is TGTGCCAGCAGTCCCGGACAGGGGAATCAGCCCCAGCATTTT. Its translation is CASSPGQGNQPQHF.

The table lists this clone with a few counts. DNA for the CDR3: TGCGCCAGCAGCCGCATAGCGGGAGTGGAGGCCCAGTACTTC. Translation gives CASSRIAGVEAQYF. The rearrangement joins TRBV4-1 to TRBJ2-5; 9 bases agree with TRBD2. The germline V gene encodes CDR1 MGHRA and CDR2 YSYEKL. The CDR3 totals 14 residues. Trimming took 4 bases from V and 9 from J; bases not matched to a gene: 9.

V usage is TRBV5-5 and J usage is TRBJ2-2; TRBD2 agrees at 9 bases. Trimming removed 3 bases from V and 3 bases from J; junction bases left unmatched: 6. Germline CDR1 is SGHKS and CDR2 is YYEKEE (reference sequence). CDR3 length: 16 residues. CDR3 amino acids: CASSWIAGVDTGELFF. The CDR3 DNA reads as TGTGCCAGCAGCTGGATAGCGGGAGTCGACACCGGGGAGCTGTTTTTT.

This clone was detected only once. This sequence joins TRBV28 and TRBJ1-5, with 8 bases that match TRBD1. Germline CDR1 is MDHEN and CDR2 is SYDVKM. The V and J ends lost 2 bases and 3 bases, in that order; junction bases with no gene match: 3. This CDR3 is 15 amino acids long. As DNA, the CDR3 is TGTGCCAGCAGTTTACAGACAGGGGCCAATCAGCCCCAGCATTTT. Residues: CASSLQTGANQPQHF.

This chain joins TRBV9 and TRBJ2-6, with TRBD1 identical over 8 bases. The V and J ends lost 0 bases and 3 bases, in that order; junction bases with no gene match: 5. This CDR3 comprises 17 residues. Germline values: CDR1 SGDLS, CDR2 YYNGEE. The DNA of the CDR3 is TGTGCCAGCAGCGTAGGTGGACAGGGTTTTGGGGCCAACGTCCTGACTTTC. It translates to CASSVGGQGFGANVLTF.

V is TRBV28 and J is TRBJ1-2, with D maybe TRBD1 (6 bases). Deletions cut 2 bases from V and 2 bases from J, with 9 bases between. Germline V lookup: CDR1 MDHEN, CDR2 SYDVKM. This CDR3 region has 14 residues. Here the CDR3 reads CASSLMQGNYGYTF. The CDR3 DNA sequence: TGTGCCAGCAGTTTAATGCAGGGGAACTATGGCTACACCTTC.

Concerning this clone: At one end the junction does not follow the germline gene, possibly because of a read error. The chain is built from TRBV27 and TRBJ1-4; 9 bases align to TRBD1. The CDR3 totals 8 residues. Germline lookup yields CDR1 MNHEY and CDR2 SMNVEV (reference sequence). CDR3 loop: CASPGQGF. Here the CDR3 DNA reads TGTGCCAGCCCCGGACAGGGGTTT.

This clone was observed once. The chain is built from TRBV10-1 and TRBJ1-1; a possible D gene is TRBD1 (5 bases). This CDR3 is 13 amino acids long. The V end lost 4 bases, the J end lost 1 base, and 7 bases lay between the germline ends. Germline lookup yields CDR1 WNHNN and CDR2 SYGVQD (reference sequence). CDR3 sequence: CASSGQPNTEAFF. The CDR3 DNA sequence: TGCGCCAGCAGTGGACAGCCGAACACTGAAGCTTTCTTT.

This rearrangement joins TRBV7-8 to TRBJ2-4; TRBD1 aligns across 10 bases. Germline values: CDR1 SGHVS, CDR2 FQNEAQ. The CDR3 has 14 residues. Trimming cost V 5 bases and J 9 bases; bases outside gene matches: 7. CDR3 DNA: TGTGCCAGCAGCCAGGGACAGGGGTCGGGCATTCAGTACTTC. Protein: CASSQGQGSGIQYF. The whole variable domain, remainder taken from reference TRBV7-8 and TRBJ2-4, is GAGVSQSPRYKVAKRGQDVALRCDPISGHVSLFWYQQALGQGPEFLTYFQNEAQLDKSGLPSDRFFAERPEGSVSTLKIQRTQQEDSAVYLCASSQGQGSGIQYFGAGTRLSVL.

The chain carries TRBV9 and TRBJ1-2, with 9 bases aligning to TRBD1. The V gene's germline CDR1 is SGDLS and CDR2 YYNGEE. The trim removed 6 bases at V and 8 bases at J, leaving 20 bases unmatched. This CDR3 comprises 17 residues. DNA for the CDR3: TGTGCCAGCACCCGATCCGGCACAGGGGGCGCAGTATCAGGCTACACCTTC. It yields the protein CASTRSGTGGAVSGYTF.

V gene TRBV27 combines with J gene TRBJ2-7, with TRBD2 matching over 11 bases. Germline V gene data show CDR1 as MNHEY and CDR2 as SMNVEV (reference sequence). This CDR3 comprises 15 residues. V lost 6 bases, J lost 4 bases, and 8 bases stayed unmatched. The CDR3, as DNA: TGTGCCAGCAGCTTAGCGGGAGGGCAGGCTTACGAGCAGTACTTC. This codes for CASSLAGGQAYEQYF.

The V and J genes are TRBV6-4 and TRBJ2-1; 12 nucleotides align to TRBD2. Trimming cost V 4 bases and J 4 bases; bases outside gene matches: 2. The CDR3 consists of 15 residues. The V gene's germline CDR1 is MRHNA and CDR2 SNTAGT. The CDR3 DNA follows: TGTGCCAGCAGTGTCACTAGCGGGGGGTACAATGAGCAGTTCTTC. This translates into CASSVTSGGYNEQFF.

This clone was counted a few times. CDR3 DNA sequence: TGTGCCAGCACTTTAGCGGGCGGGGGCTTCTACAATGAGCAGTTCTTC. Translation: CASTLAGGGFYNEQFF. The gene calls are TRBV7-6 and TRBJ2-1; TRBD2 might be the D (7 bases). The CDR3 is 16 residues long. V lost 7 bases, J lost 3 bases, and 19 bases lay in between. Germline V gene sequence: CDR1 SGHVS, CDR2 FNYEAQ.

The chain couples TRBV7-6 to TRBJ2-1; D gene ambiguous. The V gene's germline CDR1 is SGHVS and CDR2 FNYEAQ. Trimming took 5 bases from V and 7 from J, leaving 27 bases between them. CDR3 length: 18 amino acids. CDR3 DNA: TGTGCCAGCAGCATACGACTTGGTGAGCCGACCCAAACAAATGAGCAGTTCTTC. It specifies CASSIRLGEPTQTNEQFF.

This clone was picked up one time. V and J are TRBV10-3 and TRBJ1-3; D is unresolved. The CDR3 is 14 amino acids. Germline V CDR1 and CDR2: ENHRY, SYGVKD. V was cut by 1 base and J by 4 bases, with 8 bases left in between. The CDR3 nucleotides read TGTGCCATCAGTGAGTTTGGCTCCGGAAACACCATATATTTT. Residues: CAISEFGSGNTIYF.

This clone was counted between two and nine times. This chain uses TRBV19 with TRBJ1-4, with D possibly TRBD1 on 6 matching bases. The V end lost 5 bases, the J end lost 11 bases, and 12 bases lay between the germline ends. CDR1 is LNHDA, CDR2 SQIVND, per germline (reference sequence). This CDR3 has 12 amino acids. The CDR3 sequence: CASSVQGGKLFF. The CDR3 coding sequence is TGTGCCAGTAGTGTACAGGGAGGGAAACTGTTTTTT.

The V call is TRBV28, the J call TRBJ2-2; 8 nucleotides align to TRBD2. Germline V lookup: CDR1 MDHEN, CDR2 SYDVKM. The CDR3 has 17 amino acids. V shed 6 bases and J 5 bases; nucleotides not matched to a gene: 14. The CDR3 coding sequence is TGTGCCAGCAGCTCCTTGAAGAGCGGGAGTTTGACCGGGGAGCTGTTTTTT. Translating gives CASSSLKSGSLTGELFF.

The gene calls are TRBV5-1 and TRBJ1-6; possible D gene TRBD1, 6 bases. This CDR3 contains 15 residues. Germline values: CDR1 SGHRS, CDR2 YFSETQ. V was shortened by 0 bases and J by 4 bases, with 8 bases between the two germline ends. The CDR3 nucleotides are TGCGCCAGCAGCTTGGTCCAGGGGTATAATTCACCCCTCCACTTT. This gives the protein CASSLVQGYNSPLHF.

The chain links TRBV5-6 to TRBJ1-1; D unresolved. The ends were cut back, 2 bases at V and 10 bases at J, with 12 bases in the middle. The length of the CDR3 is 12 residues. Germline assignment: CDR1 SGHDT and CDR2 YYEEEE. CDR3 nucleotide sequence: TGTGCCAGCAGCTTACTAGACCAAAGAGCTTTCTTT. This gives the protein CASSLLDQRAFF.

This clone has more than one count but fewer than ten. The chain uses TRBV11-2 and TRBJ1-2; 7 bases align to TRBD1. Germline V lookup: CDR1 SGHAT, CDR2 FQNNGV. Trimming took 7 bases from V and 1 from J; bases not matched to a gene: 12. The CDR3 is 16 amino acids. CDR3 nucleotides: TGTGCCAGCACCACTTACCGGGACAGAGATAACTATGGCTACACCTTC. Amino acids: CASTTYRDRDNYGYTF. The full variable domain, completed using reference TRBV11-2 and TRBJ1-2, is EAGVAQSPRYKIIEKRQSVAFWCNPISGHATLYWYQQILGQGPKLLIQFQNNGVVDDSQLPKDRFSAERLKGVDSTLKIQPAKLEDSAVYLCASTTYRDRDNYGYTFGSGTRLTVV.

A few counts support this clone. The gene calls are TRBV11-2 and TRBJ2-7; unclear D gene. CDR3 length: 15 amino acids. V gave up 5 bases and J gave up 2 bases, with 16 bases separating them. Germline values: CDR1 SGHAT, CDR2 FQNNGV. For the CDR3, the DNA is TGTGCCAGCAGCGCTAGACGACCCCAACCCTACGAGCAGTACTTC. This translates into CASSARRPQPYEQYF.

The V gene is TRBV13, the J gene TRBJ2-5, with D maybe TRBD1 (5 bases). Trimming left V 8 bases short and J 5 bases short, with 15 bases between. The CDR3 is 13 amino acids. Per the germline V gene, CDR1 is PRHDT and CDR2 is FYEKMQ (reference sequence). The CDR3 protein is CASGIQEGETQYF. CDR3 nucleotides: TGTGCCAGCGGAATACAGGAAGGGGAGACCCAGTACTTC.

The chain recombines TRBV19 with TRBJ2-1; TRBD2 matches 8 bases. Trimming took 5 bases from V and 7 from J; bases not matched to a gene: 13. The CDR3 runs 16 residues. CDR1 and CDR2 (germline): LNHDA, SQIVND (reference sequence). The CDR3 nucleotides are TGTGCCAGTAGTCCCTTCGGGACGGGGGGGCGGAATGAGCAGTTCTTC. As protein: CASSPFGTGGRNEQFF.